The clone carrying this T cell receptor beta chain was counted a few times. Its target is unknown. TCRdb analysed the 5' RACE reads with MiXCR anew, one entry per CDR3 protein. The table shows about 250,000 distinct CDR3 sequences, with 15% occurring only once. This entry is derived from a study of T-cell memory formation after mild COVID-19. Study conclusions and caveats: Cross-reactive memory appears to have joined, as suggested by some responding clones showing up in pre-infection memory. Second-wave clones reaching peak frequency on day 37 lacked confirmed SARS-CoV-2 specificity. Whereas later expanders leaned CD4+, clones contracting day 15 to 85 showed a balanced CD4/CD8 makeup. Contracting CD8+ clones were enriched in EMRA, CD4+ mainly in CM and EM.

Germline-derived CDR1 and CDR2 are SGHNT and YENEEA. V dropped 0 bases and J dropped 1 base, with 15 bases sitting between them. This CDR3 is built from 18 residues. The chain uses TRBV11-3 and TRBJ2-2; tentatively, D is TRBD1 or TRBD2 (5 bases each). The receptor was isolated from an adult woman who had mild COVID-19 (a few samples of this study predate the infection). Cell type and time point are not known. The sample taken for sequencing was PBMCs or a T cell subset sorted from them (not recorded which). CDR3 sequence reads: CASSLDLEGRMNTGELFF. The CDR3, as DNA: TGTGCCAGCAGCTTAGATCTAGAGGGACGGATGAACACCGGGGAGCTGTTTTTT.